One TCR beta chain is described in this entry. These data come from a study of technical replicates of blood from a handful of donors. Unmatched junction bases numbered 11, after V lost 7 bases and J lost 4 bases. The CDR3 length is 15 residues. CDR1 and CDR2 (germline): SQVTM, ANQGSEA. Measured with immunoSEQ multiplex PCR; TCRdb has only the in-frame clones, and not every one. Of 65,000 to 90,000 clones in the sample, roughly nine tenths were seen once. The origin of this receptor is a human donor in good health. The rearrangement joins TRBV29-1 to TRBJ2-1, with TRBD2 matching over 9 bases. Sequencing was carried out using T cells isolated from PBMCs. This chain's CDR3 is CSAKTSGGFYNEQFF. Here the CDR3 DNA reads TGCAGCGCCAAGACGAGCGGGGGGTTTTACAATGAGCAGTTCTTC.